This T cell receptor beta chain was sequenced during a study of shared clonotypes between healthy human individuals. Findings and caveats of the study: Compared with clonotypes that all four donors shared, non-shared clonotypes had lower generation probabilities. Naive subsets typically showed greater estimated richness than memory subsets. Only blood was sampled; tissue repertoires likely differ.

CD45RO-negative, CCR7-selected cells formed the naive CD8 fraction, which excluded terminally differentiated effector memory CD45RA+ cells. Every contributor of samples was a Caucasian grown-up residing in Nashville, Tennessee. As for this clone: Its antigen is not known.

Germline V gene data show CDR1 as MNHEY and CDR2 as SVGAGI. V was cut by 5 bases and J by 6 bases, with 15 bases left in between. CDR3 length: 14 amino acids. Libraries were prepared by immunoSEQ multiplex PCR; TCRdb keeps only in-frame clonotypes and omits some of them. The sample lists 2 million to 2.5 million clones; less than 95% were seen once. The sequence was collected from a young man in good health. The sample was naive CD8+ T cells sorted from blood. The chain employs TRBV6-5 and TRBJ2-3; possible D gene TRBD2, 5 bases. The CDR3 here is CASSLTRGFDTQYF. The CDR3 DNA follows: TGTGCCAGCAGTCTGACTCGAGGGTTCGATACGCAGTATTTT.